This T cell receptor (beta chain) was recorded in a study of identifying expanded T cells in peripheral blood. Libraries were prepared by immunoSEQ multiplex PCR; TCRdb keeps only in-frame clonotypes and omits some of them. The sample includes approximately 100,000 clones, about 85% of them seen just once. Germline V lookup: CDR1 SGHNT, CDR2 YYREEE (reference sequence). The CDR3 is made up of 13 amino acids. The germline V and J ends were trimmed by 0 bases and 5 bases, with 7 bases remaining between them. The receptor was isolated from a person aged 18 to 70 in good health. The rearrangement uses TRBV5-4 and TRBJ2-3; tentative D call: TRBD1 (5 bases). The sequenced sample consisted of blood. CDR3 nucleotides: TGTGCCAGCAGCTTGGCACAGGTAGATACGCAGTATTTT. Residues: CASSLAQVDTQYF.